The 18 T cell receptor beta chains below come from one sample, sequenced in a study of early T cells in non-severe SARS-CoV-2 infection. From the 5' RACE reads, TCRdb called clonotypes with MiXCR, one entry per CDR3 protein. The sample lists some 120,000 distinct CDR3 sequences; under 15% were seen once. Input material: whole blood. The receptors here all came from an adult who was a healthcare worker with PCR-confirmed SARS-CoV-2 infection or an uninfected control (not recorded which).

This clonotype occurred many times. V usage is TRBV20-1 and J usage is TRBJ1-2; D not resolved. The V end was cut by 0 bases, the J end by 6 bases, with 14 bases between. In germline, CDR1 is DFQATT, CDR2 SNEGSKA (reference sequence). The CDR3 extends over 14 amino acids. The CDR3, as DNA: TGCAGTGCTAGAGATGAGCTCGATAGGAATGGCTACACCTTC. It specifies CSARDELDRNGYTF.

This chain links TRBV6-1 with TRBJ2-7; 7 nucleotides line up with TRBD1. Per the germline V gene, CDR1 is MNHNS and CDR2 is SASEGT. This CDR3 spans 13 amino acids. V lost 4 bases to trimming and J lost 2 bases; unmatched junction nucleotides: 2. Here the CDR3 reads CASSATGTYEQYF. CDR3 sequence (DNA): TGTGCCAGCAGTGCGACAGGGACCTACGAGCAGTACTTC.

The CDR3 region has the DNA TGTGCCAGCAGCGCCGGGGTTCTCACTGAAGCTTTCTTT. Protein: CASSAGVLTEAFF. The rearrangement uses TRBV7-8 and TRBJ1-1, with D hard to call. Germline CDR1 reads SGHVS; CDR2 reads FQNEAQ. Trimming took off 5 bases at V and 4 bases at J, with 11 bases between the two ends. The CDR3 spans 13 residues.

The chain joins TRBV18 to TRBJ1-1; D is possibly TRBD1 (5 bases). The V gene lost 6 bases and the J gene lost 1 base, with 15 bases spanning the gap. This CDR3 is 15 amino acids long. Germline V gives CDR1 KGHSH, CDR2 LQKENI. The CDR3 region has the DNA TGTGCCAGCTCCACATGGGGGATTCCGAACACTGAAGCTTTCTTT. It encodes CASSTWGIPNTEAFF.

This clonotype was recorded at least ten times. This rearrangement joins TRBV6-1 to TRBJ1-4; tentatively, D is TRBD1 (5 bases). The CDR3 has 14 amino acids. Germline V gene sequence: CDR1 MNHNS, CDR2 SASEGT. V was clipped by 7 bases and J by 2 bases, with 11 bases between them. The CDR3 loop is CASKRDGTNEKLFF. The CDR3 DNA sequence: TGTGCCAGCAAACGGGACGGTACTAATGAAAAACTGTTTTTT.

In its sample, this clonotype was seen many times. The V call is TRBV7-2, the J call TRBJ2-7, with 7 bases fitting TRBD1. The trim removed 1 base at V and 3 bases at J, leaving 9 bases unmatched. This CDR3 region has 16 residues. Germline assignment: CDR1 SGHTA and CDR2 FQGNSA. The CDR3 loop is CASSLDSGTADYEQYF. CDR3 DNA sequence: TGTGCCAGCAGCTTAGACTCCGGGACAGCTGACTACGAGCAGTACTTC. Together with reference TRBV7-2 and TRBJ2-7, the CDR3 gives the full variable domain: GAGVSQSPSNKVTEKGKDVELRCDPISGHTALYWYRQSLGQGLEFLIYFQGNSAPDKSGLPSDRFSAERTGGSVSTLTIQRTQQEDSAVYLCASSLDSGTADYEQYFGPGTRLTVT.

V gene TRBV6-2 or TRBV6-3 combines with J gene TRBJ2-5; D not certain. The V and J ends lost 8 bases and 5 bases respectively, with 12 bases between them. The V gene's germline CDR1 is MNHEY and CDR2 SVGEGT. This CDR3 is built from 12 residues. In DNA, the CDR3 is TGTGCCAGCTCTCTATCCCCGGAGACCCAGTACTTC. Its protein is CASSLSPETQYF.

The genes are TRBV30 and TRBJ1-3, with no clear D. The CDR3 is 12 amino acids. Germline CDR1 is GTSNPN and CDR2 is SVGIG (reference sequence). V lost 4 bases and J lost 0, with 4 bases in between. The CDR3 spells CAWTSSGNTIYF. In DNA, the CDR3 is TGTGCCTGGACCAGCTCTGGAAACACCATATATTTT.

This clonotype was seen only a few times. The chain uses TRBV21-1 and TRBJ2-6; the table's D call of TRBD2 was not tested on the DNA. TRBV21-1 is a pseudogene. This CDR3 spans 17 amino acids. The CDR3 nucleotides read TGTGCCAGCAGCACCTTCGACGCTAACCCTGGGGCCAACGTCCTGACTTTC. Amino acid sequence: CASSTFDANPGANVLTF.

The chain couples TRBV6-5 to TRBJ2-2; possibly TRBD1 for D (5 bases). Trimming stripped 10 bases from V and 7 bases from J, with 13 bases between. Germline V gene data show CDR1 as MNHEY and CDR2 as SVGAGI. The CDR3 runs to 12 residues. CDR3 residues: CATQEGDGELFF. The CDR3 nucleotides are TGTGCCACCCAGGAAGGGGACGGGGAGCTGTTTTTT.

This clonotype was seen a few times. This could be a read error, since a much larger clone is one nucleotide away. V usage is TRBV5-4 and J usage is TRBJ1-1; D is uncertain. Looked up from germline, CDR1 is SGHNT and CDR2 is YYREEE (reference sequence). The CDR3 is made up of 12 amino acids. CDR3 sequence reads: CVSSLMGTEAFF. The CDR3 region has the DNA TGTGTCAGCAGCTTGATGGGCACTGAAGCTTTCTTT.

This clonotype has at least ten counts. The V and J genes are TRBV5-6 and TRBJ1-2; D may be TRBD1 (6 bases). V was trimmed by 4 bases and J by 5 bases, leaving 9 bases between them. From germline, CDR1 is SGHDT and CDR2 YYEEEE. The CDR3 is 12 amino acids. This CDR3 reads CASSPGQYGYTF. In DNA form, the CDR3 reads TGTGCCAGCAGCCCGGGACAATATGGCTACACCTTC. The whole variable domain, remainder taken from reference TRBV5-6 and TRBJ1-2, is DAGVTQSPTHLIKTRGQQVTLRCSPKSGHDTVSWYQQALGQGPQFIFQYYEEEERQRGNFPDRFSGHQFPNYSSELNVNALLLGDSALYLCASSPGQYGYTFGSGTRLTVV.

This clonotype was seen a handful of times. The rearrangement joins TRBV20-1 to TRBJ2-3; D may be TRBD2 (5 bases). Trimming took off 0 bases at V and 2 bases at J, with 9 bases between the two ends. The CDR3 loop spans 14 amino acids. Germline V gene data show CDR1 as DFQATT and CDR2 as SNEGSKA (reference sequence). The CDR3 DNA reads as TGCAGTGCTAGAGACCTAGCTTTCACAGATACGCAGTATTTT. Protein: CSARDLAFTDTQYF.

The chain has TRBV4-2 and TRBJ2-1; 11 positions match TRBD2. V shed 0 bases and J 10 bases; nucleotides not matched to a gene: 8. The CDR3 is 16 residues long. Germline V CDR1 and CDR2: LGHNA, YNFKEQ. Here the CDR3 DNA reads TGTGCCAGCAGCCAAGACAACTCTCTAGCGGGGGGCGAGCAGTTCTTC. It specifies CASSQDNSLAGGEQFF.

This clonotype was seen a handful of times. V gene TRBV5-1 combines with J gene TRBJ2-7, with 9 bases matching TRBD1. From germline, CDR1 is SGHRS and CDR2 YFSETQ. The CDR3 contains 13 residues. Trimming removed 3 bases from V and 6 bases from J; junction bases left unmatched: 4. The CDR3 region is CASSWDRVREQYF. The CDR3 coding sequence is TGCGCCAGCAGCTGGGACAGGGTCCGCGAGCAGTACTTC. Using reference TRBV5-1 and TRBJ2-7 for the parts outside the CDR3, the full variable domain is KAGVTQTPRYLIKTRGQQVTLSCSPISGHRSVSWYQQTPGQGLQFLFEYFSETQRNKGNFPGRFSGRQFSNSRSEMNVSTLELGDSALYLCASSWDRVREQYFGPGTRLTVT.

The chain recombines TRBV30 with TRBJ1-1, with a weak D call TRBD1 (5 bases). Germline V gives CDR1 GTSNPN, CDR2 SVGIG (reference sequence). The CDR3 has 13 residues. Trimming stripped 0 bases from V and 4 bases from J, with 9 bases between. CDR3 protein: CAWSVLRATEAFF. The CDR3 bases are TGTGCCTGGAGTGTACTCAGGGCCACTGAAGCTTTCTTT.

This clonotype was observed a single time. The chain carries TRBV12-3 or TRBV12-4 and TRBJ2-7; D might be TRBD1 (6 bases). The CDR3 has 12 amino acids. V was pared by 6 bases and J by 4 bases, with 10 bases between. The chain's CDR3 is CASRQGFYEQYF. In DNA form, the CDR3 reads TGTGCCAGCAGGCAGGGGTTTTACGAGCAGTACTTC.

This chain's CDR3 is CASSVGGPPGANVLTF. The CDR3, as DNA: TGTGCCAGCAGTGTGGGGGGGCCGCCTGGGGCCAACGTCCTGACTTTC. This chain connects TRBV7-3 to TRBJ2-6; D is perhaps TRBD2 (7 bases). CDR1 SGHTA and CDR2 FQGTGA come from the germline V gene. Deletions cut 6 bases from V and 2 bases from J, with 14 bases between. The CDR3 totals 16 residues. Full variable domain (outside the CDR3, taken from reference TRBV7-3 and TRBJ2-6): GAGVSQTPSNKVTEKGKYVELRCDPISGHTALYWYRQSLGQGPEFLIYFQGTGAADDSGLPNDRFFAVRPEGSVSTLKIQRTERGDSAVYLCASSVGGPPGANVLTFGAGSRLTVL.